This TCR beta chain stems from a study of early T cells in non-severe SARS-CoV-2 infection. Overall study: Bulk RNA from unsorted whole blood was sequenced; chains were unpaired.

Individual cDNA molecules were tagged with unique molecular identifiers, the study reported. MiXCR, run by TCRdb on the 5' RACE reads, gives a single entry per CDR3 protein. The sample records 86,000 or so distinct CDR3 sequences, 5% to 6.5% being singletons. V lost 3 bases and J lost 6, with 15 bases in between. CDR1 is SGHVS, CDR2 FQNEAQ, per germline. The CDR3 length is 15 residues. This TCR came from an adult who was a healthcare worker with PCR-confirmed SARS-CoV-2 infection or an uninfected control (not recorded which). The V gene is TRBV7-8, the J gene TRBJ2-1; D not certain. The sample consisted of whole blood. This CDR3 is CASSFFANLGNEQFF. The CDR3 DNA sequence: TGTGCCAGCAGCTTTTTTGCTAATCTGGGCAATGAGCAGTTCTTC.